Presented here are 28 T cell receptor beta chains from one specimen sequenced in a study of OX40 agonist ivuxolimab in advanced cancers. The table came from immunoSEQ multiplex PCR; TCRdb's copy has only in-frame clones and leaves some out. The sample lists over 150,000 clones; 94% were seen once. This specimen was CD4+ or CD8+ T cells sorted from blood, taken in a trial of the OX40 agonist ivuxolimab. The origin of the receptors is an adult with an advanced solid tumor such as melanoma, head and neck, liver or kidney cancer.

The J gene is TRBJ1-1, the V gene TRBV4-3, with D perhaps TRBD1 (5 bases). V gave up 0 bases and J gave up 3 bases, with 11 bases separating them. CDR3 length: 15 residues. CDR1 and CDR2 from the germline V gene are LGHNA and YSLEER. The CDR3 coding sequence is TGCGCCAGCAGCCAAGATCGGGGAGGGGACACTGAAGCTTTCTTT. As protein: CASSQDRGGDTEAFF.

CDR3 sequence (DNA): TGTGCCAGCTCACCACCGGCGCCCTACGAGCAGTACTTC. Translation: CASSPPAPYEQYF. V gene TRBV18 combines with J gene TRBJ2-7; unclear D gene. Trimming stripped 0 bases from V and 2 bases from J, with 5 bases between. CDR1 and CDR2 from the germline V gene are KGHSH and LQKENI. The CDR3 spans 13 residues. The full variable domain, with the rest looked up from reference TRBV18 and TRBJ2-7, is NAGVMQNPRHLVRRRGQEARLRCSPMKGHSHVYWYRQLPEEGLKFMVYLQKENIIDESGMPKERFSAEFPKEGPSILRIQQVVRGDSAAYFCASSPPAPYEQYFGPGTRLTVT.

V is TRBV23-1 and J is TRBJ2-2; D remains unclear. TRBV23-1 carries the ORF label, with uncertain function. The CDR3 is 15 residues long. V lost 6 bases and J 5 bases, leaving 16 bases between the germline ends. CDR3 sequence reads: CASSRPILLTGELFF. The DNA for the CDR3 is TGCGCCAGCAGCCGACCGATTCTACTAACCGGGGAGCTGTTTTTT.

This clone was seen more than once but under ten times. The V gene is TRBV7-2, the J gene TRBJ1-1; D not resolved. Trimming took off 2 bases at V and 9 bases at J, with 7 bases between the two ends. The CDR3 length is 11 residues. Per germline, CDR1 SGHTA and CDR2 FQGNSA. The CDR3 loop reads CASSLRAQAFF. The CDR3 DNA is TGTGCCAGCAGCTTACGGGCTCAAGCTTTCTTT. The whole variable domain, remainder taken from reference TRBV7-2 and TRBJ1-1, is GAGVSQSPSNKVTEKGKDVELRCDPISGHTALYWYRQSLGQGLEFLIYFQGNSAPDKSGLPSDRFSAERTGGSVSTLTIQRTQQEDSAVYLCASSLRAQAFFGQGTRLTVV.

This chain uses TRBV5-4 with TRBJ1-2, with 7 positions matching TRBD1. Unmatched junction bases numbered 4, after V lost 4 bases and J lost 7 bases. The CDR3 spans 12 residues. Germline CDR1 is SGHNT and CDR2 is YYREEE (reference sequence). CDR3 region: CASSPTGSGYTF. In DNA, the CDR3 is TGTGCCAGCAGCCCGACAGGGAGTGGCTACACCTTC. The entire variable domain, with the rest obtained from reference TRBV5-4 and TRBJ1-2, is as follows: ETGVTQSPTHLIKTRGQQVTLRCSSQSGHNTVSWYQQALGQGPQFIFQYYREEENGRGNFPPRFSGLQFPNYSSELNVNALELDDSALYLCASSPTGSGYTFGSGTRLTVV.

The chain is built from TRBV9 and TRBJ2-5; 8 nucleotides match TRBD2. The CDR3 runs to 14 residues. Germline lookup yields CDR1 SGDLS and CDR2 YYNGEE. V dropped 2 bases and J dropped 5; count of bases not matched to a gene: 5. CDR3 residues: CASSVSGTSETQYF. As DNA, the CDR3 is TGTGCCAGCAGCGTTAGCGGGACTTCGGAGACCCAGTACTTC.

A few counts support this clone. This chain connects TRBV6-6 to TRBJ1-2, with TRBD1 matching 8 bases. CDR3 size: 15 residues. V was clipped by 5 bases and J by 4 bases; unmatched bases: 9. Looked up from germline, CDR1 is MNHNY and CDR2 is SVGAGI (reference sequence). The CDR3 here is CASSPSTGVAYGYTF. In DNA, the CDR3 is TGTGCCAGCAGTCCATCGACAGGGGTGGCCTATGGCTACACCTTC.

This chain links TRBV18 with TRBJ1-1, with TRBD1 matching over 9 bases. In germline, CDR1 is KGHSH, CDR2 LQKENI. The CDR3 is 15 amino acids. Trimming cost V 2 bases and J 1 base; bases outside gene matches: 2. In DNA, the CDR3 is TGTGCCAGCTCACCATTACAGGGGGCGAACACTGAAGCTTTCTTT. It specifies CASSPLQGANTEAFF.

This clone showed up just once. The chain has TRBV19 and TRBJ1-4; D may be TRBD1 (5 bases). CDR3 size: 14 residues. Trimming took 7 bases from V and 4 from J, leaving 13 bases between them. The V gene's germline CDR1 is LNHDA and CDR2 SQIVND (reference sequence). The DNA for the CDR3 is TGTGCCAGTATCAGAAGGGGCCTTAATGAAAAACTGTTTTTT. Translated: CASIRRGLNEKLFF.

The chain joins TRBV6-5 to TRBJ1-1; no firm D call. V shed 0 bases and J shed 4 bases, with 12 bases lying between them. The CDR3 length is 15 residues. Germline assignment: CDR1 MNHEY and CDR2 SVGAGI. The DNA of the CDR3 is TGTGCCAGCAGTTACTCGGACGGCTTAGGCACTGAAGCTTTCTTT. It yields the protein CASSYSDGLGTEAFF.

The rearrangement joins TRBV5-1 to TRBJ1-1; D possibly corresponds to TRBD1 (5 bases). Germline V lookup: CDR1 SGHRS, CDR2 YFSETQ. The ends were cut back, 6 bases at V and 0 bases at J, with 15 bases in the middle. The CDR3 totals 15 residues. The CDR3 nucleotides are TGCGCCAGCATGGAGAGGGGCGGCCTGAACACTGAAGCTTTCTTT. Translated: CASMERGGLNTEAFF.

This rearrangement joins TRBV9 to TRBJ2-3, with D hard to call. The CDR3 totals 15 residues. The germline gives CDR1 SGDLS, CDR2 YYNGEE. Trimming pared 0 bases from V and 2 bases from J, leaving 10 bases between. CDR3 loop: CASSVDYLSTDTQYF. DNA for the CDR3: TGTGCCAGCAGCGTAGACTATCTCTCCACAGATACGCAGTATTTT.

The gene calls are TRBV18 and TRBJ1-1; D remains ambiguous. The germline V gene encodes CDR1 KGHSH and CDR2 LQKENI. This CDR3 region has 14 residues. Trimming shortened V by 0 bases and J by 2 bases, and 7 bases separated the two germline ends. CDR3 in amino acids: CASSPPGRNTEAFF. The CDR3 DNA reads TGTGCCAGCTCACCACCGGGCAGAAACACTGAAGCTTTCTTT.

This rearrangement joins TRBV11-2 to TRBJ2-3; no clear D. Germline values: CDR1 SGHAT, CDR2 FQNNGV. The V end lost 5 bases, the J end lost 2 bases, and 11 bases lay between the germline ends. This CDR3 contains 14 residues. Here the CDR3 DNA reads TGTGCCAGCAGCACAATGACATCCACAGATACGCAGTATTTT. Translated: CASSTMTSTDTQYF.

The rearrangement joins TRBV9 to TRBJ2-1, with 10 bases fitting TRBD2. V dropped 4 bases and J dropped 4; count of bases not matched to a gene: 14. The CDR3 totals 18 residues. CDR1 is SGDLS and CDR2 is YYNGEE in the germline V gene. CDR3 amino acids: CASSPYSGRPGIYNEQFF. The CDR3 region has the DNA TGTGCCAGCAGCCCCTATAGCGGGAGGCCAGGAATTTACAATGAGCAGTTCTTC.

V is TRBV18 and J is TRBJ1-5; no definite D call. The CDR3 has 13 residues. Germline-derived CDR1 and CDR2 are KGHSH and LQKENI. V was shortened by 3 bases and J by 10 bases, with 13 bases between the two germline ends. DNA for the CDR3: TGTGCCAGCTCACCCGAGGACGCATATCCCCAGCATTTT. It specifies CASSPEDAYPQHF.

The rearrangement links TRBV9 to TRBJ1-1; D is possibly TRBD1 (5 bases). The germline gives CDR1 SGDLS, CDR2 YYNGEE. The V end lost 3 bases, the J end lost 6 bases, and 21 bases lay between the germline ends. The CDR3 runs 16 residues. The CDR3 here is CASSGDTGGVHAEAFF. CDR3 nucleotide sequence: TGTGCCAGCAGCGGAGACACAGGAGGTGTCCACGCTGAAGCTTTCTTT.

This sequence joins TRBV10-3 and TRBJ2-4; D tentatively reads TRBD1 or TRBD2 (5 bases each). The germline V gene has CDR1 ENHRY and CDR2 SYGVKD. V lost 6 bases, J lost 0 bases, and 9 bases lay in between. The CDR3 extends over 14 amino acids. Written as DNA, the CDR3 is TGTGCCATCAGCCCTGGGACAGCCAAAAACATTCAGTACTTC. This encodes CAISPGTAKNIQYF.

Written as DNA, the CDR3 is TGTGCCAGCAGCTTGAACGGCGGAATCTATAGCAATCAGCCCCAGCATTTT. It yields the protein CASSLNGGIYSNQPQHF. V is TRBV5-4 and J is TRBJ1-5; D uncertain. There are 17 residues in the CDR3. Trimming cost V 1 base and J 0 bases, with 14 bases left between them. Per the germline V gene, CDR1 is SGHNT and CDR2 is YYREEE (reference sequence).

This sequence joins TRBV5-1 and TRBJ1-3; D is undetermined. CDR1 is SGHRS, CDR2 YFSETQ, per germline. The CDR3 sequence is 15 residues long. V shed 3 bases and J shed 0 bases, with 10 bases lying between them. The CDR3 is CASSSDVNSGNTIYF. The CDR3 DNA sequence: TGCGCCAGCAGCTCGGACGTTAACTCTGGAAACACCATATATTTT.

The rearrangement links TRBV7-3 to TRBJ2-7; D possibly uses TRBD1 or TRBD2 (5 bases each). This CDR3 contains 15 residues. With 2 bases removed from V and 6 bases from J, the gap between germline ends came to 17 bases. CDR1 is SGHTA and CDR2 is FQGTGA in the germline V gene. This CDR3 reads CASSLGTLFMTEQYF. The CDR3 nucleotides read TGTGCCAGCAGCTTAGGGACCCTGTTCATGACCGAGCAGTACTTC.

The gene calls are TRBV5-8 and TRBJ2-5; 10 bases fit TRBD2. CDR3 length equals 15 residues. Germline V gene sequence: CDR1 SGHTS, CDR2 YDEGEE. Trimming removed 4 bases from V and 2 bases from J; junction bases left unmatched: 5. CDR3 bases: TGTGCCAGCAGCGGACTAGCGGCCTTTCAAGAGACCCAGTACTTC. This encodes CASSGLAAFQETQYF.

This chain joins TRBV6-5 and TRBJ2-7, with 10 bases fitting TRBD1. The CDR3 contains 14 residues. Germline V CDR1 and CDR2: MNHEY, SVGAGI. The V and J ends lost 4 bases and 7 bases, in that order; junction bases with no gene match: 7. The CDR3 protein is CASSLDRGQGEQYF. The CDR3 bases are TGTGCCAGCAGTTTAGACAGGGGGCAGGGGGAGCAGTACTTC.

The J gene is TRBJ2-1, the V gene TRBV13, with 8 nucleotides matching TRBD2. The V gene end was trimmed by 4 bases and the J gene end by 7 bases; junction bases not matched to a gene: 9. This CDR3 has 15 amino acids. The germline CDR1 and CDR2 sequences are PRHDT and FYEKMQ (reference sequence). The CDR3: CASSSRGLVGNEQFF. For the CDR3, the DNA is TGTGCCAGCAGCTCTCGGGGACTAGTTGGGAATGAGCAGTTCTTC.

Here the CDR3 reads CASSLGTGRRGEKLFF. CDR3 nucleotides: TGTGCCAGCAGCTTAGGGACAGGGAGGAGAGGAGAAAAACTGTTTTTT. The chain combines TRBV7-2 with TRBJ1-4; TRBD1 aligns across 8 bases. J was trimmed by 8 bases and V by 1 base; bases with no gene match: 9. The CDR3 is made up of 16 amino acids. CDR1 is SGHTA and CDR2 is FQGNSA in the germline V gene.

The chain has TRBV7-9 and TRBJ2-2; D is uncertain. V was cut by 3 bases and J by 0 bases, with 5 bases left in between. This CDR3 is 14 amino acids long. Germline values: CDR1 SEHNR, CDR2 FQNEAQ (reference sequence). DNA of the CDR3: TGTGCCAGCAGCTTGAATCCGAACACCGGGGAGCTGTTTTTT. Residues: CASSLNPNTGELFF. Together with reference TRBV7-9 and TRBJ2-2, the CDR3 gives the full variable domain: DTGVSQNPRHKITKRGQNVTFRCDPISEHNRLYWYRQTLGQGPEFLTYFQNEAQLEKSRLLSDRFSAERPKGSFSTLEIQRTEQGDSAMYLCASSLNPNTGELFFGEGSRLTVL.

The genes are TRBV19 and TRBJ2-4; a weak D match, TRBD2 (5 bases). The CDR3 runs 13 residues. The germline gives CDR1 LNHDA, CDR2 SQIVND (reference sequence). With 4 bases removed from V and 7 bases from J, the gap between germline ends came to 11 bases. For the CDR3, the DNA is TGTGCCAGTAGTAGGCGGGTTCAGAACATTCAGTACTTC. It yields the protein CASSRRVQNIQYF. Full variable domain (missing parts from reference TRBV19 and TRBJ2-4): DGGITQSPKYLFRKEGQNVTLSCEQNLNHDAMYWYRQDPGQGLRLIYYSQIVNDFQKGDIAEGYSVSREKKESFPLTVTSAQKNPTAFYLCASSRRVQNIQYFGAGTRLSVL.

This chain links TRBV27 with TRBJ2-5; TRBD1 might be the D (5 bases). V lost 8 bases to trimming and J lost 7 bases, with 14 bases between them. Germline V gene data show CDR1 as MNHEY and CDR2 as SMNVEV (reference sequence). This CDR3 region has 12 residues. The CDR3 spells CASGAHPGTQYF. Here the CDR3 DNA reads TGTGCCAGCGGGGCACACCCGGGGACCCAGTACTTC.